One sample yielded the 17 T cell receptor beta chains listed below, sequenced in a study of T cell responses to AZD1222 COVID-19 vaccine. Sequencing used immunoSEQ multiplex PCR; TCRdb keeps in-frame clones, though not all of them. There are around 88,000 clones in the sample; about 90% occur only once, and roughly 2.8% lies in the top ten. The material sequenced was peripheral blood, taken on day 0 of MenACWY control vaccination. The origin of the receptors is an adult in good health.

The table lists this clone with a count of one. This chain links TRBV28 with TRBJ1-1; TRBD1 agrees at 8 bases. CDR3 length: 15 amino acids. CDR1 is MDHEN and CDR2 is SYDVKM in the germline V gene. The V segment lost 4 bases and the J segment 3 bases; nucleotides outside the gene matches: 7. The CDR3 reads CASSSDRGWYTEAFF. The CDR3 DNA sequence: TGTGCCAGCAGTTCCGACAGGGGTTGGTACACTGAAGCTTTCTTT.

This clone was detected once. The V and J genes are TRBV7-3 and TRBJ2-1, with 11 bases fitting TRBD2. This CDR3 region has 15 residues. V dropped 5 bases and J dropped 9; count of bases not matched to a gene: 9. In germline, CDR1 is SGHTA, CDR2 FQGTGA. CDR3 loop: CASSPRGLAGGEQFF. CDR3 nucleotide sequence: TGTGCCAGCAGCCCCCGTGGCCTAGCGGGGGGTGAGCAGTTCTTC.

The genes are TRBV7-9 and TRBJ2-6, with 8 bases lining up with TRBD1. CDR1 and CDR2 from the germline V gene are SEHNR and FQNEAQ (reference sequence). The CDR3 runs to 15 residues. V lost 5 bases to trimming and J lost 1 base; unmatched junction nucleotides: 1. The CDR3 here is CASSRTGSGANVLTF. CDR3 coding DNA: TGTGCCAGCAGCCGGACAGGGTCTGGGGCCAACGTCCTGACTTTC.

About this clone itself: Other DNA sequences from this sample encode an identical CDR3 as well. The V and J genes are TRBV5-1 and TRBJ2-3; TRBD2 matches 8 bases. The trim removed 5 bases at V and 1 base at J, leaving 9 bases unmatched. Germline assignment: CDR1 SGHRS and CDR2 YFSETQ. The CDR3 extends over 16 amino acids. The CDR3 protein is CASSWSLAGGTDTQYF. The CDR3 DNA follows: TGCGCCAGCAGTTGGTCTCTAGCGGGCGGCACAGATACGCAGTATTTT.

The chain joins TRBV6-2 or TRBV6-3 to TRBJ1-6, with 7 bases matching TRBD1. The CDR3 has 14 amino acids. The V and J ends lost 2 bases and 7 bases, in that order; junction bases with no gene match: 2. Germline values: CDR1 MNHEY, CDR2 SVGEGT. CDR3 nucleotide sequence: TGTGCCAGCAGTTACGGGACAGAAAATTCACCCCTCCACTTT. Its protein is CASSYGTENSPLHF.

This chain uses TRBV19 with TRBJ1-6; D might be TRBD1 (5 bases). The germline gives CDR1 LNHDA, CDR2 SQIVND (reference sequence). This CDR3 contains 16 residues. The V end lost 5 bases, the J end lost 3 bases, and 14 bases lay between the germline ends. CDR3 loop: CASSRSGTVYNSPLHF. CDR3 DNA: TGTGCCAGTAGTCGCTCCGGGACGGTCTATAATTCACCCCTCCACTTT.

The CDR3 is CASNPGGGWGTGELFF. The CDR3 coding sequence is TGCGCCAGCAACCCGGGCGGGGGATGGGGCACCGGGGAGCTGTTTTTT. V and J are TRBV4-3 and TRBJ2-2, with TRBD2 identical over 7 bases. V shed 7 bases and J 4 bases; nucleotides not matched to a gene: 12. Germline CDR1 is LGHNA and CDR2 is YSLEER. This CDR3 region has 16 residues.

This clone is labeled as medium-sized. J is TRBJ2-7 and V is TRBV6-5; D is perhaps TRBD1 (5 bases). The V gene's germline CDR1 is MNHEY and CDR2 SVGAGI. The CDR3 spans 15 residues. V was cut by 7 bases and J by 4 bases, with 20 bases left in between. CDR3 DNA sequence: TGTGCCAGCACCGACGGGTCGGCAGGGTCGTACGAGCAGTACTTC. Residues: CASTDGSAGSYEQYF.

The chain joins TRBV10-1 to TRBJ1-5, with 8 bases aligning to TRBD1. Germline CDR1 is WNHNN and CDR2 is SYGVQD (reference sequence). Germline trimming cut 4 bases from V and 4 bases from J; bases unmatched to any gene: 3. The length of the CDR3 is 14 residues. The CDR3 loop reads CASSVQGENQPQHF. In DNA, the CDR3 is TGCGCCAGCAGTGTACAGGGGGAGAATCAGCCCCAGCATTTT.

This chain connects TRBV5-4 to TRBJ1-2, with a tentative D call TRBD1 (6 bases). There are 16 residues in the CDR3. V was cut by 4 bases and J by 1 base, with 17 bases left in between. Germline assignment: CDR1 SGHNT and CDR2 YYREEE (reference sequence). This chain's CDR3 is CASSPRGGGYNYGYTF. CDR3 coding DNA: TGTGCCAGCAGCCCGCGGGGTGGGGGCTATAACTATGGCTACACCTTC.

The chain carries TRBV5-4 and TRBJ2-5; D gene unclear. V shed 3 bases and J shed 1 base, with 13 bases lying between them. Per germline, CDR1 SGHNT and CDR2 YYREEE (reference sequence). The CDR3 sequence is 15 residues long. The CDR3 DNA is TGTGCCAGCAGCTCCCGGAGTAACCCCCAAGAGACCCAGTACTTC. Residues: CASSSRSNPQETQYF. Supplemented by reference TRBV5-4 and TRBJ2-5, the full variable domain reads ETGVTQSPTHLIKTRGQQVTLRCSSQSGHNTVSWYQQALGQGPQFIFQYYREEENGRGNFPPRFSGLQFPNYSSELNVNALELDDSALYLCASSSRSNPQETQYFGPGTRLLVL.

V usage is TRBV15 and J usage is TRBJ2-7, with 12 bases identical to TRBD1. Germline trimming cut 5 bases from V and 3 bases from J; bases unmatched to any gene: 14. The CDR3 is 18 residues long. Germline V CDR1 and CDR2: LNHNV, YYDKDF (reference sequence). In DNA, the CDR3 is TGTGCCACCAGCCCCAACCGGGACAGGGGGCGCATGGGCTACGAGCAGTACTTC. This encodes CATSPNRDRGRMGYEQYF.

This chain joins TRBV5-1 and TRBJ1-1; 8 bases agree with TRBD1. This CDR3 comprises 14 residues. Germline V gene data show CDR1 as SGHRS and CDR2 as YFSETQ. The trim removed 4 bases at V and 3 bases at J, leaving 5 bases unmatched. CDR3 region: CASSRLTGDTEAFF. CDR3 bases: TGCGCCAGCAGCCGTTTGACAGGGGACACTGAAGCTTTCTTT. Full variable domain (missing parts from reference TRBV5-1 and TRBJ1-1): KAGVTQTPRYLIKTRGQQVTLSCSPISGHRSVSWYQQTPGQGLQFLFEYFSETQRNKGNFPGRFSGRQFSNSRSEMNVSTLELGDSALYLCASSRLTGDTEAFFGQGTRLTVV.

The chain carries TRBV4-3 and TRBJ1-1, with unresolved D. The CDR3 extends over 14 amino acids. V shed 4 bases and J shed 2 bases, with 11 bases lying between them. CDR1 is LGHNA, CDR2 YSLEER, per germline. The CDR3 sequence: CASSPWESNTEAFF. DNA for the CDR3: TGCGCCAGCAGCCCATGGGAAAGTAACACTGAAGCTTTCTTT.

V is TRBV28 and J is TRBJ1-5, with D possibly TRBD1 on 5 matching bases. Germline-derived CDR1 and CDR2 are MDHEN and SYDVKM. V was trimmed by 3 bases and J by 3 bases, leaving 18 bases between them. The CDR3 has 17 amino acids. The CDR3 nucleotides are TGTGCCAGCAGTTTGCCGGCCGGGGCCCGCTACAATCAGCCCCAGCATTTT. Encoded protein: CASSLPAGARYNQPQHF.

The chain is built from TRBV20-1 and TRBJ2-1, with no clear D. Trimming shortened V by 4 bases and J by 8 bases, and 9 bases separated the two germline ends. Germline values: CDR1 DFQATT, CDR2 SNEGSKA (reference sequence). This CDR3 has 11 residues. The CDR3 reads CSATDMDEQFF. The CDR3 nucleotides read TGCAGTGCTACCGACATGGATGAGCAGTTCTTC.

This clone was seen only once. The chain carries TRBV2 and TRBJ1-1; D possibly corresponds to TRBD1 (5 bases). The CDR3 length is 15 residues. Deletions cut 6 bases from V and 3 bases from J, with 17 bases between. Germline CDR1 reads SNHLY; CDR2 reads FYNNEI. CDR3: CASRSRGIPDTEAFF. CDR3 DNA sequence: TGTGCCAGCAGGAGTCGGGGGATCCCTGACACTGAAGCTTTCTTT.